Given below is one T cell receptor beta chain in context. Original processing notes: Reference gene primer amplification yielded estimated nucleated cell counts. The data were produced by immunoSEQ multiplex PCR, yet TCRdb's version contains in-frame clones alone and is incomplete. V, J and clone size were drawn from that table, and D and trimming were deduced from the DNA. This sample carries 18,000 or so clones, around 80% of them seen once, and the ten largest clones take about 10%. These data belong to a study of blood T cell repertoires in COVID-19. On the study more broadly: Spain, Italy and the United States supplied samples that represented acute and convalescent COVID-19. From T cells, B-cell-depleted T cells, or PBMCs came the material, which was cDNA or gDNA.

The clonotype comes from an elderly man with acute or convalescent COVID-19. The source material was peripheral blood.

DNA of the CDR3: TGTGCCAGCAGCTTAGGGGCAGGGGGTGGGGAGCAGTACTTC. It codes for CASSLGAGGGEQYF. V is TRBV7-6 and J is TRBJ2-7; TRBD1 agrees at 7 bases. Germline-derived CDR1 and CDR2 are SGHVS and FNYEAQ. The CDR3 spans 14 residues. V lost 1 base and J lost 7; bases outside the gene matches: 7.